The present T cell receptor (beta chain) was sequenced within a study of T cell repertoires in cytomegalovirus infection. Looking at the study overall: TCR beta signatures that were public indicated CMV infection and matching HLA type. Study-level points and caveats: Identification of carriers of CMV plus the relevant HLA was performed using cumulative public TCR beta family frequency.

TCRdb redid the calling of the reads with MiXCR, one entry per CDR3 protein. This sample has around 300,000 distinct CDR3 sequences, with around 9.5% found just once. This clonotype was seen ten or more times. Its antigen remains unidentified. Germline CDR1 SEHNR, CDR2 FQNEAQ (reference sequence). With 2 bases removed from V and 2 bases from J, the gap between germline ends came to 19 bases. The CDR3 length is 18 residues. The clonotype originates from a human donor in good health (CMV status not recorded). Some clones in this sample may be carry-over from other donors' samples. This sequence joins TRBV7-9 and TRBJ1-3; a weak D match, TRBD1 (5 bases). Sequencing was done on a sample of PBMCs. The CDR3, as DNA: TGTGCCAGCAGCTTAAGGGTTGGCCAGGGACCCCCTGGAAACACCATATATTTT. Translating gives CASSLRVGQGPPGNTIYF. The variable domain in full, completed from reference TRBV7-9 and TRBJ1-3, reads DTGVSQNPRHKITKRGQNVTFRCDPISEHNRLYWYRQTLGQGPEFLTYFQNEAQLEKSRLLSDRFSAERPKGSFSTLEIQRTEQGDSAMYLCASSLRVGQGPPGNTIYFGEGSWLTVV.